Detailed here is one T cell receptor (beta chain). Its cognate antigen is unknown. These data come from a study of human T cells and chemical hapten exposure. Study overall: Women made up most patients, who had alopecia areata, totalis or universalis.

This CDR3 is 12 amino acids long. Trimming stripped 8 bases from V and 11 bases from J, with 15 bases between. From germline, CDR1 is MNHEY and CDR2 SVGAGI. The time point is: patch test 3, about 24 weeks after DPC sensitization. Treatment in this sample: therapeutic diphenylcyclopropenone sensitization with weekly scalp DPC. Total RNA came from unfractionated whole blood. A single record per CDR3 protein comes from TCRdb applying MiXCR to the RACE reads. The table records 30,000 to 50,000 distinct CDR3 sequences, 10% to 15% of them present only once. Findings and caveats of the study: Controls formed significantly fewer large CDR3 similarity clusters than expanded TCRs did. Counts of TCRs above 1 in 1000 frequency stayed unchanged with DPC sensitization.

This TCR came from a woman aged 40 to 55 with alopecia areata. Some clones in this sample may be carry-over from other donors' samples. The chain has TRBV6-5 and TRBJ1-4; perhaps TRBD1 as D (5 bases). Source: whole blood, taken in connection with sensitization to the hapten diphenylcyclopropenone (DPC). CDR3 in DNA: TGTGCCAGCCTTCGGGGGGGGAGGAAACTGTTTTTT. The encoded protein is CASLRGGRKLFF.